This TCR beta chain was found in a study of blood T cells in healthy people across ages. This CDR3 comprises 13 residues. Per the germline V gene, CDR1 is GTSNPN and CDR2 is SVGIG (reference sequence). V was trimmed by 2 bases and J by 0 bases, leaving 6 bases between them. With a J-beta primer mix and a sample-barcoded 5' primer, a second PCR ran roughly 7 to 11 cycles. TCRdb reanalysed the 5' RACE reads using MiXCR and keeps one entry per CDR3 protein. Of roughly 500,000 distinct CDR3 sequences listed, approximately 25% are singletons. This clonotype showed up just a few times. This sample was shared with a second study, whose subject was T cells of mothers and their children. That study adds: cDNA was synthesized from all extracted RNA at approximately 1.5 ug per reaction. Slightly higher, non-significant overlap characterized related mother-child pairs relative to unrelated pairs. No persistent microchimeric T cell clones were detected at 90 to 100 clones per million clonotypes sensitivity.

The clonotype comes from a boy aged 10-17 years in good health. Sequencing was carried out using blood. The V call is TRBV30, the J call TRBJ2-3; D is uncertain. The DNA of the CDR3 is TGTGCCTGGAGTTTCAGTAGCACAGATACGCAGTATTTT. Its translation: CAWSFSSTDTQYF.